A single sample is the source of the 12 T cell receptor beta chains below, sequenced in a study of follicular helper T cells after annual influenza vaccination. This table comes from immunoSEQ multiplex PCR, and its TCRdb copy is limited to in-frame clones, with some not included. This sample carries roughly 7,000 clones, roughly 80% of them seen once, and the ten largest clones take roughly 0.54%. Time point given: 2015-2016 season, 7 days after influenza vaccination. This specimen consisted of CXCR5- memory CD4+ T cells sorted from blood, obtained 7 days after influenza vaccination. The receptors originated from an adult who received the influenza vaccine.

The chain carries TRBV5-1 and TRBJ2-6, with TRBD1 identical over 10 bases. V lost 2 bases and J lost 0; bases outside the gene matches: 5. Looked up from germline, CDR1 is SGHRS and CDR2 is YFSETQ. CDR3 length: 18 residues. The CDR3 here is CASSFLTGGLSGANVLTF. The CDR3 DNA sequence: TGCGCCAGCAGCTTTTTGACAGGGGGCCTCTCTGGGGCCAACGTCCTGACTTTC.

The V gene is TRBV19, the J gene TRBJ2-5; either TRBD1 or TRBD2 may supply D (5 bases each). Germline assignment: CDR1 LNHDA and CDR2 SQIVND (reference sequence). This CDR3 has 12 residues. V shed 3 bases and J shed 5 bases, with 7 bases lying between them. The CDR3 sequence: CASSMRDETQYF. The CDR3 DNA is TGTGCCAGTAGTATGAGGGACGAGACCCAGTACTTC.

The chain employs TRBV20-1 and TRBJ2-1; the D is unclear. The CDR3 covers 10 residues. CDR1 and CDR2 (germline): DFQATT, SNEGSKA (reference sequence). Trimming stripped 5 bases from V and 10 bases from J, with 9 bases between. CDR3 residues: CSAQVGEQFF. CDR3 coding DNA: TGCAGTGCTCAGGTCGGGGAGCAGTTCTTC.

V gene TRBV10-1 combines with J gene TRBJ2-3; no reliable D call. The CDR3 has 17 residues. The germline V gene encodes CDR1 WNHNN and CDR2 SYGVQD (reference sequence). The V gene lost 6 bases and the J gene lost 2 bases, with 21 bases spanning the gap. The CDR3 loop is CASRYLLLRVPTDTQYF. The CDR3 DNA sequence: TGCGCCAGCAGGTACCTACTCCTTAGAGTTCCCACAGATACGCAGTATTTT.

V is TRBV7-2 and J is TRBJ2-1; 10 nucleotides line up with TRBD2. J gave up 0 bases and V 1 base, and 0 bases lay outside the gene matches. Per germline, CDR1 SGHTA and CDR2 FQGNSA. This CDR3 contains 16 residues. CDR3 sequence (DNA): TGTGCCAGCAGCTTAGTAGCGGGAGGCTCCTACAATGAGCAGTTCTTC. Its protein product is CASSLVAGGSYNEQFF.

J is TRBJ1-5 and V is TRBV30; D unresolved. The CDR3 is 13 residues long. Trimming pared 3 bases from V and 0 bases from J, leaving 6 bases between. Germline loops: CDR1 GTSNPN, CDR2 SVGIG (reference sequence). CDR3 loop: CAWSGDSNQPQHF. Written as DNA, the CDR3 is TGTGCCTGGAGCGGGGATAGCAATCAGCCCCAGCATTTT.

This rearrangement joins TRBV7-2 to TRBJ1-4; D remains ambiguous. V was shortened by 3 bases and J by 0 bases, with 14 bases between the two germline ends. Germline assignment: CDR1 SGHTA and CDR2 FQGNSA. The CDR3 runs 17 residues. CDR3 protein: CASSLSAAGTTNEKLFF. The CDR3, as DNA: TGTGCCAGCAGCTTGTCGGCAGCCGGAACAACTAATGAAAAACTGTTTTTT.

The rearrangement joins TRBV14 to TRBJ1-1; perhaps TRBD1 as D (6 bases). Looked up from germline, CDR1 is SGHDN and CDR2 is FVKESK. V lost 4 bases and J lost 1, with 10 bases in between. The length of the CDR3 is 14 residues. CDR3 bases: TGTGCCAGCAGCCTTTTGACAGGGAACACTGAAGCTTTCTTT. Protein: CASSLLTGNTEAFF.

This chain connects TRBV5-1 to TRBJ2-7; D is ambiguous. This CDR3 is built from 13 residues. Trimming removed 4 bases from V and 3 bases from J, with 11 bases in between. Germline CDR1 is SGHRS and CDR2 is YFSETQ. CDR3 sequence (DNA): TGCGCCAGCAGCCCCCTAAGGTTCTACGAGCAGTACTTC. It translates to CASSPLRFYEQYF. Supplemented by reference TRBV5-1 and TRBJ2-7, the full variable domain reads KAGVTQTPRYLIKTRGQQVTLSCSPISGHRSVSWYQQTPGQGLQFLFEYFSETQRNKGNFPGRFSGRQFSNSRSEMNVSTLELGDSALYLCASSPLRFYEQYFGPGTRLTVT.

The chain employs TRBV7-8 and TRBJ2-5; 8 bases align to TRBD2. The V and J ends lost 7 bases and 5 bases, in that order; junction bases with no gene match: 6. There are 13 residues in the CDR3. The germline V gene has CDR1 SGHVS and CDR2 FQNEAQ. CDR3 coding DNA: TGTGCCAGCACCCCGGGGGGGCAGGAGACCCAGTACTTC. It codes for CASTPGGQETQYF.

A note on this clone: The sample carries other DNA sequences with the same CDR3. This chain links TRBV2 with TRBJ1-1; D unclear. Germline V gene data show CDR1 as SNHLY and CDR2 as FYNNEI. The V end was cut by 5 bases, the J end by 4 bases, with 14 bases between. The CDR3 is 14 amino acids. CDR3 sequence: CASSPVLRATEAFF. DNA of the CDR3: TGTGCCAGCAGTCCGGTTCTCCGAGCCACTGAAGCTTTCTTT.

The V call is TRBV11-3, the J call TRBJ2-3; no definite D call. The CDR3 extends over 14 amino acids. CDR1 is SGHNT and CDR2 is YENEEA in the germline V gene. The V end lost 0 bases, the J end lost 4 bases, and 8 bases lay between the germline ends. The CDR3 sequence is CASSLDPGSDTQYF. The CDR3 DNA follows: TGTGCCAGCAGCTTAGATCCCGGGTCAGATACGCAGTATTTT.